This T cell receptor beta chain was recovered during a study of early T cells in non-severe SARS-CoV-2 infection listed by TCRdb under 2021. With respect to the entire study: Because TCR sequencing was done on bulk RNA from unsorted whole blood, the alpha and beta chains could not be paired.

Libraries came from 5' RACE. Reads for this sample came from a NextSeq 500. In the TCR library protocol, unique molecular identifiers were attached to individual cDNA molecules to correct for PCR bias and sequencing error. Both TCR alpha and beta chains were sequenced, and tight co-correlation was observed between alpha and beta sequence abundances in each sample. The published analysis was carried out like this. Decombinator V4 was used to perform V gene, J gene and CDR3 annotation of TCR sequences. Expanded TCRs were defined as changing significantly between any two time points under a Poisson model with p below 0.0001. TCR abundances were normalised to the total number of TCRs sequenced per sample and were expressed as counts per million. MAIT TCRs were defined by TRAV1-2 paired with TRAJ12, TRAJ20 or TRAJ33, and iNKT TCRs by TRAV10 paired with TRAJ18. VDJdb, accessed 1 November 2021, was searched for CMV, EBV and SARS-CoV-2 annotated TCRs, with TCRs annotated for multiple antigens excluded. Using fastp at Q25 and MiXCR, TCRdb reprocessed the public reads and kept productive beta chains. Every CDR3 protein is listed once, alongside the most common genes and DNA of its rows. The V and J calls here are based on TCRdb, not the publication. The sample table records about 52,000 distinct CDR3 sequences; approximately 10% of these occur just once. The ten largest clonotypes hold roughly 10% of the sample.

The CDR3 sequence holds 15 residues, the cysteine and phenylalanine included. Only the CDR3 DNA is retained, 45 bases long and in frame from the first base. The germline V gene specifies MGHRA as CDR1 and YSYEKL as CDR2. V gives up 4 bases and J gives up 0 bases, and the segment between their germline ends measures 10 bases. Points the paper makes about the study in general: VDJdb matching was skewed toward anti-spike CD8 responses, so virus-specific expansions were likely underestimated and private and CD4 specificities were missed.

A case-control design nested within a healthcare worker cohort in London, UK, was used, with weekly nasopharyngeal swab PCR tests and blood sampling performed. Healthcare workers were recruited between 23 and 31 March 2020, during the week of the UK lockdown, and were followed weekly for up to 16 weeks. This clonotype was seen a few times. What this receptor recognizes is not known. No quality values exist for individual bases; no much larger clone is one base distant. The clonotype comes from an adult who was a healthcare worker with PCR-confirmed SARS-CoV-2 infection or an uninfected control (not recorded which). The rearrangement combines TRBV4-1 with TRBJ2-1; TRBD1 is possibly the D segment (6 matching bases). Sequenced input: whole blood. The CDR3 loop reads CASSPQGPSYNEQFF. The sequenced DNA is TGCGCCAGCAGCCCTCAGGGGCCCTCCTACAATGAGCAGTTCTTC.